The 20 T cell receptor beta chains in this list originate from one sample, sequenced in a study of control samples from healthy donors and cancer patients. Some clones are missing from TCRdb's copy, which holds only in-frame ones; the method was immunoSEQ multiplex PCR. The sample yields some 150,000 clones, approximately 93% seen once. Sequences were obtained from blood. These receptors were obtained from a man in his fifties or sixties in good health.

This clone appeared a single time. J is TRBJ2-6 and V is TRBV18; D is unresolved. CDR1 is KGHSH, CDR2 LQKENI, per germline. The V gene lost 3 bases and the J gene lost 0 bases, with 12 bases spanning the gap. The CDR3 extends over 17 amino acids. The CDR3 is CASSPGTAYSGANVLTF. Here the CDR3 DNA reads TGTGCCAGCTCACCCGGAACAGCCTACTCTGGGGCCAACGTCCTGACTTTC.

A word on this clone: One junction end does not reproduce the germline sequence, and a read error may be involved. The chain couples TRBV5-1 to TRBJ1-5, with D perhaps matching TRBD1 (6 bases). The length of the CDR3 is 15 residues. From germline, CDR1 is SGHRS and CDR2 YFSETQ. CDR3 sequence (DNA): TGCGCCAGCAGTTTGGGGGGGGCTGGCAATCAGCCCCAGCATTTT. It translates to CASSLGGAGNQPQHF.

This chain links TRBV12-1 with TRBJ2-3; TRBD1 is taken as the D call from the table, unchecked against the DNA. TRBV12-1 is an annotated pseudogene. This CDR3 contains 17 residues. The CDR3 sequence is CASSFRLGAPSTDTQYF. The CDR3, as DNA: TGTGCCAGCAGCTTTAGATTGGGGGCCCCGAGCACAGATACGCAGTATTTT.

The gene calls are TRBV28 and TRBJ2-1; 10 bases align to TRBD2. This CDR3 spans 18 amino acids. Trimming at V came to 7 bases and at J to 2 bases, leaving 14 bases not matched to a gene. In germline, CDR1 is MDHEN, CDR2 SYDVKM. This CDR3 reads CASTEPSGTSGTYNEQFF. In DNA, the CDR3 is TGTGCCAGCACCGAACCCTCCGGCACTAGCGGGACCTACAATGAGCAGTTCTTC.

V gene TRBV3-1 (or the pseudogene TRBV3-2) combines with J gene TRBJ2-5; D might be TRBD1 or TRBD2, each matching 5 bases. The V and J ends lost 1 base and 1 base respectively, with 10 bases between them. Germline CDR1 LGHDT, CDR2 YNNKEL (reference sequence). The CDR3 length is 15 residues. The CDR3 loop is CASSQVGVSQETQYF. As DNA, the CDR3 is TGTGCCAGCAGCCAAGTGGGGGTATCCCAAGAGACCCAGTACTTC.

V usage is TRBV6-5 and J usage is TRBJ1-5; D uncertain. The CDR3 has 13 amino acids. The V gene lost 5 bases and the J gene lost 1 base, with 6 bases spanning the gap. Germline V gene data show CDR1 as MNHEY and CDR2 as SVGAGI. CDR3 DNA sequence: TGTGCCAGCAGTCTAAGGAGCAATCAGCCCCAGCATTTT. It translates to CASSLRSNQPQHF.

V usage is TRBV23-1 and J usage is TRBJ1-3; perhaps TRBD1 as D (6 bases). TRBV23-1 is an open reading frame whose function is uncertain. The CDR3 has 17 amino acids. The ends were cut back, 1 base at V and 2 bases at J, with 15 bases in the middle. The CDR3 spells CASSQWDTKRAGNTIYF. The CDR3 region has the DNA TGCGCCAGCAGTCAATGGGACACCAAGCGGGCTGGAAACACCATATATTTT.

The V and J genes are TRBV7-2 and TRBJ2-5, with D perhaps assigned TRBD1 or TRBD2 (5 bases each). With 2 bases removed from V and 1 base from J, the gap between germline ends came to 14 bases. The CDR3 has 16 residues. Germline CDR1 and CDR2: SGHTA and FQGNSA. The CDR3 DNA sequence: TGTGCCAGCAGCTTAATGGGGCGGGCGATCCAAGAGACCCAGTACTTC. Its translation is CASSLMGRAIQETQYF.

V gene TRBV9 combines with J gene TRBJ1-1; D perhaps matches TRBD1 (6 bases). Germline V gives CDR1 SGDLS, CDR2 YYNGEE. Trimming took 3 bases from V and 5 from J, leaving 14 bases between them. This CDR3 contains 14 residues. The CDR3 DNA follows: TGTGCCAGCAGCGAACAGGGTTTCATGACTGAAGCTTTCTTT. This translates into CASSEQGFMTEAFF.

This clone was recorded once. The CDR3 DNA reads as TGCGCCAGCAGCTTGATAAGTGACACCGGGGAGCTGTTTTTT. Its translation: CASSLISDTGELFF. The chain is built from TRBV5-1 and TRBJ2-2, with unresolved D. V lost 1 base to trimming and J lost 3 bases, with 7 bases between them. The CDR3 totals 14 residues. Germline V lookup: CDR1 SGHRS, CDR2 YFSETQ. The variable domain in full, completed from reference TRBV5-1 and TRBJ2-2, reads KAGVTQTPRYLIKTRGQQVTLSCSPISGHRSVSWYQQTPGQGLQFLFEYFSETQRNKGNFPGRFSGRQFSNSRSEMNVSTLELGDSALYLCASSLISDTGELFFGEGSRLTVL.

The chain links TRBV7-9 to TRBJ1-1; D perhaps matches TRBD1 (6 bases). V dropped 4 bases and J dropped 1 base, with 10 bases sitting between them. This CDR3 is built from 14 residues. Germline V gene sequence: CDR1 SEHNR, CDR2 FQNEAQ (reference sequence). The CDR3 nucleotides are TGTGCCAGCAGCTCTGGACAGCAGAACACTGAAGCTTTCTTT. Protein product: CASSSGQQNTEAFF.

The J gene is TRBJ1-6, the V gene TRBV5-4; D uncertain. The ends were cut back, 0 bases at V and 7 bases at J, with 11 bases in the middle. Per germline, CDR1 SGHNT and CDR2 YYREEE (reference sequence). The CDR3 consists of 15 residues. CDR3 coding DNA: TGTGCCAGCAGCTTGGACCTCCTGGGGAATTCACCCCTCCACTTT. Residues: CASSLDLLGNSPLHF.

This clone was detected a few times. The chain uses TRBV16 and TRBJ1-1; D perhaps matches TRBD1 (5 bases). Germline V lookup: CDR1 KGHSY, CDR2 FQNENV. V lost 3 bases and J 1 base, leaving 6 bases between the germline ends. The CDR3 loop spans 13 amino acids. The CDR3 is CASSQDKNTEAFF. CDR3 DNA sequence: TGTGCCAGCAGCCAGGACAAGAACACTGAAGCTTTCTTT.

CDR3 protein: CASSSAVGDEKLFF. As DNA, the CDR3 is TGTGCCAGCAGCTCGGCGGTAGGGGATGAAAAACTGTTTTTT. The rearrangement links TRBV5-4 to TRBJ1-4; perhaps TRBD1 as D (5 bases). This CDR3 comprises 14 residues. Germline lookup yields CDR1 SGHNT and CDR2 YYREEE (reference sequence). V was cut by 3 bases and J by 6 bases, with 12 bases left in between.

The chain employs TRBV5-1 and TRBJ2-1, with D perhaps matching TRBD2 (6 bases). Germline assignment: CDR1 SGHRS and CDR2 YFSETQ. This CDR3 is 13 amino acids long. The V end lost 4 bases, the J end lost 4 bases, and 9 bases lay between the germline ends. CDR3 coding DNA: TGCGCCAGCAGCAATGGGGGGTACAATGAGCAGTTCTTC. This gives the protein CASSNGGYNEQFF.

This rearrangement joins TRBV6-5 to TRBJ2-7, with 8 bases aligning to TRBD1. CDR1 and CDR2 (germline): MNHEY, SVGAGI. The ends lost 6 bases at V and 2 bases at J; junction bases unmatched: 0. The CDR3 sequence is 12 residues long. CDR3 protein: CASRGQAYEQYF. The CDR3, as DNA: TGTGCCAGCAGGGGACAGGCCTACGAGCAGTACTTC.

The chain is built from TRBV28 and TRBJ2-7, with D unclear. The CDR3 totals 12 residues. Trimming cost V 6 bases and J 6 bases, with 12 bases left between them. The germline V gene has CDR1 MDHEN and CDR2 SYDVKM. CDR3 in amino acids: CASRLTPSEQYF. CDR3 nucleotide sequence: TGTGCCAGCAGATTAACCCCCTCCGAGCAGTACTTC. The complete variable domain, with remaining parts taken from reference TRBV28 and TRBJ2-7, reads DVKVTQSSRYLVKRTGEKVFLECVQDMDHENMFWYRQDPGLGLRLIYFSYDVKMKEKGDIPEGYSVSREKKERFSLILESASTNQTSMYLCASRLTPSEQYFGPGTRLTVT.

The CDR3 DNA is TGTGCCACCAGTGATTTTGGACTAGCAGGAGAGACCCAGTACTTC. Its protein product is CATSDFGLAGETQYF. The chain couples TRBV24-1 to TRBJ2-5; 8 nucleotides line up with TRBD2. This CDR3 has 15 amino acids. Germline loops: CDR1 KGHDR, CDR2 SFDVKD. The V gene end was trimmed by 1 base and the J gene end by 4 bases; junction bases not matched to a gene: 4.

This clone was observed a few times. J is TRBJ2-1 and V is TRBV20-1; D is perhaps TRBD1 (6 bases). In germline, CDR1 is DFQATT, CDR2 SNEGSKA (reference sequence). Trimming stripped 8 bases from V and 9 bases from J, with 14 bases between. This CDR3 spans 11 amino acids. The CDR3 nucleotides are TGCAGTACTGGGACAATGGGTGAGCAGTTCTTC. Amino acids: CSTGTMGEQFF.

The chain joins TRBV27 to TRBJ2-1; no clear D. Trimming left V 3 bases short and J 5 bases short, with 5 bases between. Germline values: CDR1 MNHEY, CDR2 SMNVEV (reference sequence). The CDR3 extends over 12 amino acids. DNA for the CDR3: TGTGCCAGCAGTTTTTATCACAATGAGCAGTTCTTC. It codes for CASSFYHNEQFF.